One sample yielded the 29 T cell receptor beta chains listed below, sequenced in a study of human T cells and chemical hapten exposure. TCRdb reprocessed the RACE reads with MiXCR, giving one entry per CDR3 protein. The sample has about 80,000 distinct CDR3 sequences, about 9.3% seen once; the top ten hold 1.3% to 1.5%. Time point meaning: patch test 1, 2 weeks after DPC sensitization. Documented treatment: therapeutic diphenylcyclopropenone sensitization with weekly scalp DPC. The sample was whole blood, taken in connection with sensitization to the hapten diphenylcyclopropenone (DPC). These receptors originate from a woman aged 50 to 60 with alopecia areata. Some clones in this sample may be carry-over from other donors' samples.

This clonotype was recorded many times. This chain uses TRBV7-3 with TRBJ2-3; D not resolved. Germline-derived CDR1 and CDR2 are SGHTA and FQGTGA. Trimming took off 4 bases at V and 2 bases at J, with 19 bases between the two ends. The CDR3 has 17 residues. CDR3 nucleotides: TGTGCCAGCAGCTCCCCTGGCCAGGCCTCATCCACAGATACGCAGTATTTT. Translation gives CASSSPGQASSTDTQYF. Full variable domain (outside the CDR3, taken from reference TRBV7-3 and TRBJ2-3): GAGVSQTPSNKVTEKGKYVELRCDPISGHTALYWYRQSLGQGPEFLIYFQGTGAADDSGLPNDRFFAVRPEGSVSTLKIQRTERGDSAVYLCASSSPGQASSTDTQYFGPGTRLTVL.

The V and J genes are TRBV28 and TRBJ2-1, with TRBD2 matching over 13 bases. The germline V gene has CDR1 MDHEN and CDR2 SYDVKM. This CDR3 region has 15 residues. Germline trimming cut 7 bases from V and 7 bases from J; bases unmatched to any gene: 7. This chain's CDR3 is CASTPGTSGKNEQFF. In DNA, the CDR3 is TGTGCCAGCACCCCCGGGACTAGCGGGAAGAATGAGCAGTTCTTC. The full variable domain, in which reference TRBV28 and TRBJ2-1 provide the parts outside the CDR3, is DVKVTQSSRYLVKRTGEKVFLECVQDMDHENMFWYRQDPGLGLRLIYFSYDVKMKEKGDIPEGYSVSREKKERFSLILESASTNQTSMYLCASTPGTSGKNEQFFGPGTRLTVL.

This clonotype showed up many times. The genes are TRBV5-1 and TRBJ2-6; a possible D gene is TRBD2 (6 bases). Germline CDR1 reads SGHRS; CDR2 reads YFSETQ. Trimming stripped 2 bases from V and 2 bases from J, with 11 bases between. The CDR3 is 16 amino acids. The CDR3 region is CASSLTRGTGANVLTF. CDR3 DNA: TGCGCCAGCAGCTTAACACGGGGGACTGGGGCCAACGTCCTGACTTTC.

The chain uses TRBV27 and TRBJ2-1; D possibly corresponds to TRBD2 (6 bases). The CDR3 spans 15 residues. Germline lookup yields CDR1 MNHEY and CDR2 SMNVEV (reference sequence). V was clipped by 2 bases and J by 6 bases, with 14 bases between them. CDR3: CASSLLGTASNEQFF. CDR3 in DNA: TGTGCCAGCAGTTTACTCGGGACTGCCAGCAATGAGCAGTTCTTC.

This clonotype was counted only a few times. J is TRBJ2-1 and V is TRBV20-1; D unclear. V was cut by 2 bases and J by 6 bases, with 14 bases left in between. The germline V gene has CDR1 DFQATT and CDR2 SNEGSKA (reference sequence). CDR3 length: 14 residues. The CDR3 loop reads CSARTGDKPNEQFF. The CDR3 DNA reads TGCAGTGCTAGAACCGGAGACAAACCCAATGAGCAGTTCTTC.

This clonotype was detected many times. The V and J genes are TRBV10-2 and TRBJ2-7; D unresolved. Germline CDR1 reads WSHSY; CDR2 reads SAAADI. The V end was cut by 10 bases, the J end by 7 bases, with 8 bases between. The CDR3 consists of 9 residues. The CDR3 protein is CATGLEQYF. For the CDR3, the DNA is TGCGCCACCGGCCTGGAGCAGTACTTC.

This clonotype has a handful of counts. CDR3 region: CASSQSVSGGRGYEQYF. The CDR3 DNA reads as TGCGCCAGCAGCCAATCGGTGTCGGGCGGGAGAGGGTACGAGCAGTACTTC. This rearrangement joins TRBV4-3 to TRBJ2-7; 7 positions agree with TRBD2. J lost 4 bases, V lost 2 bases, and 14 bases had no gene match. Looked up from germline, CDR1 is LGHNA and CDR2 is YSLEER. The CDR3 is 17 amino acids.

This clonotype was counted between two and nine times. The chain has TRBV28 and TRBJ2-2; D perhaps matches TRBD1 (7 bases). CDR1 and CDR2 from the germline V gene are MDHEN and SYDVKM. The CDR3 runs to 14 residues. CDR3 loop: CAGQGGADPGELFF. The CDR3 DNA follows: TGTGCTGGGCAGGGGGGAGCGGACCCCGGGGAGCTGTTTTTT.

A few counts support this clonotype. The V call is TRBV12-3 or TRBV12-4, the J call TRBJ1-4; 7 positions match TRBD1. The CDR3 has 15 residues. With 0 bases clipped from V and 8 bases from J, the junction kept 6 bases outside the gene matches. This chain's CDR3 is CASSLARQGGEKLFF. The CDR3 DNA follows: TGTGCCAGCAGTTTAGCGCGACAGGGTGGAGAAAAACTGTTTTTT.

CDR3 loop: CASSKREGTDTQYF. In DNA form, the CDR3 reads TGTGCCAGCTCGAAGCGGGAGGGCACAGATACGCAGTATTTT. The chain carries TRBV6-1 and TRBJ2-3; 9 bases map to TRBD2. The CDR3 is 14 amino acids. V lost 8 bases, J lost 1 base, and 4 bases stayed unmatched. The germline V gene encodes CDR1 MNHNS and CDR2 SASEGT.

This clonotype showed up just a few times. This sequence joins TRBV12-3 or TRBV12-4 and TRBJ2-3; possibly TRBD1 for D (6 bases). The CDR3 length is 15 residues. Trimming left V 2 bases short and J 2 bases short, with 11 bases between. CDR3 DNA: TGTGCCAGCAGTTTATCAGGGGTCCCCACAGATACGCAGTATTTT. Translated, it gives CASSLSGVPTDTQYF.

The CDR3 DNA reads as TGTGCCAGCAGGCCCACTAGCGGTTTTCGGTTTGAGCAGTTCTTC. Its translation: CASRPTSGFRFEQFF. This rearrangement joins TRBV28 to TRBJ2-1; 8 nucleotides match TRBD2. Germline V lookup: CDR1 MDHEN, CDR2 SYDVKM. Trimming cost V 6 bases and J 9 bases; bases outside gene matches: 13. This CDR3 spans 15 amino acids.

This rearrangement joins TRBV7-3 to TRBJ2-5; TRBD2 matches at 9 bases. Germline CDR1 and CDR2: SGHTA and FQGTGA. The length of the CDR3 is 15 residues. V shed 2 bases, J shed 4 bases, and the junction held 5 bases outside the gene matches. CDR3 region: CASSLGTSGSETQYF. CDR3 DNA: TGTGCCAGCAGCTTAGGAACTAGCGGGTCAGAGACCCAGTACTTC.

This clonotype was detected only a few times. J is TRBJ2-3 and V is TRBV20-1, with 9 bases aligning to TRBD1. In germline, CDR1 is DFQATT, CDR2 SNEGSKA (reference sequence). The CDR3 has 14 residues. The CDR3 reads CRVGPGTGLDTQYF. DNA of the CDR3: TGCAGGGTGGGACCCGGGACAGGGTTGGATACGCAGTATTTT.

Many counts were recorded for this clonotype. The rearrangement links TRBV4-1 to TRBJ1-3, with 7 bases fitting TRBD1. The CDR3 covers 18 residues. Trimming took 0 bases from V and 7 from J; bases not matched to a gene: 15. Germline values: CDR1 MGHRA, CDR2 YSYEKL. CDR3 sequence reads: CASSQDGMRQGLANTIYF. CDR3 DNA: TGCGCCAGCAGCCAAGATGGTATGCGACAGGGCCTAGCCAACACCATATATTTT.

V and J are TRBV12-2 and TRBJ2-7; TRBD2, as called in the table, went unchecked against the DNA. TRBV12-2 is a pseudogene locus. The CDR3 sequence is 15 residues long. The CDR3 sequence is CASRRPWGKTYEQYF. The CDR3 DNA reads as TGTGCAAGTCGGCGGCCCTGGGGGAAAACCTACGAGCAGTACTTC.

This rearrangement joins TRBV12-3 or TRBV12-4 to TRBJ2-1; the D is unclear. There are 16 residues in the CDR3. V lost 5 bases and J 2 bases, leaving 16 bases between the germline ends. The CDR3 is CASSPPQRRPYNEQFF. CDR3 DNA: TGTGCCAGCAGTCCCCCCCAGAGGCGGCCCTACAATGAGCAGTTCTTC.

V usage is TRBV2 and J usage is TRBJ2-3, with unresolved D. The V gene lost 7 bases and the J gene lost 2 bases, with 10 bases spanning the gap. Germline values: CDR1 SNHLY, CDR2 FYNNEI. This CDR3 has 13 residues. In DNA, the CDR3 is TGTGCCAGCAAGGGCGGATCCACAGATACGCAGTATTTT. Amino acids: CASKGGSTDTQYF. Full variable domain (remainder filled in from reference TRBV2 and TRBJ2-3): EPEVTQTPSHQVTQMGQEVILRCVPISNHLYFYWYRQILGQKVEFLVSFYNNEISEKSEIFDDQFSVERPDGSNFTLKIRSTKLEDSAMYFCASKGGSTDTQYFGPGTRLTVL.

A few counts support this clonotype. This sequence joins TRBV27 and TRBJ2-7; D may match TRBD1 or TRBD2 (6 bases each). V lost 3 bases and J 3 bases, leaving 15 bases between the germline ends. Per germline, CDR1 MNHEY and CDR2 SMNVEV (reference sequence). This CDR3 has 15 residues. The CDR3 DNA reads TGTGCCAGCAGTTTCCCGGGGGCACCTTACTACGAGCAGTACTTC. Translation: CASSFPGAPYYEQYF.

The table lists this clonotype with a few counts. The gene calls are TRBV7-9 and TRBJ2-6; D is uncertain. Between the trimmed V and J ends, which lost 5 bases and 1 base, there was a span of 15 bases. The germline V gene has CDR1 SEHNR and CDR2 FQNEAQ (reference sequence). This CDR3 has 17 amino acids. CDR3 bases: TGTGCCAGCAGCCCAACATCAGTCGGGTCTGGGGCCAACGTCCTGACTTTC. Encoded protein: CASSPTSVGSGANVLTF.

This chain uses TRBV28 with TRBJ1-1; possibly TRBD1 for D (5 bases). The length of the CDR3 is 13 residues. CDR1 MDHEN and CDR2 SYDVKM come from the germline V gene. V lost 7 bases and J lost 5, with 14 bases in between. This CDR3 is CASTDRGGTEAFF. The CDR3 DNA reads TGTGCCAGCACTGACAGAGGAGGGACTGAAGCTTTCTTT.

This clonotype was counted only a few times. J is TRBJ2-7 and V is TRBV19; maybe TRBD1 (5 bases). Trimming removed 6 bases from V and 4 bases from J, with 19 bases in between. The length of the CDR3 is 15 residues. The germline CDR1 and CDR2 sequences are LNHDA and SQIVND (reference sequence). CDR3 residues: CASRDILGVHYEQYF. The CDR3 bases are TGTGCCAGTAGAGATATCCTAGGGGTCCATTACGAGCAGTACTTC.

In this sample, this clonotype turned up a few times. The rearrangement links TRBV3-1 to TRBJ2-5; 9 nucleotides align to TRBD1. From germline, CDR1 is LGHDT and CDR2 YNNKEL (reference sequence). Trimming cost V 4 bases and J 5 bases; bases outside gene matches: 2. The CDR3 loop spans 13 amino acids. In DNA, the CDR3 is TGTGCCAGCAGCCGGGACAGGGCCGAGACCCAGTACTTC. It yields the protein CASSRDRAETQYF.

The V call is TRBV12-3 or TRBV12-4, the J call TRBJ2-1; the D gene is possibly TRBD2 (6 bases). The CDR3 spans 15 residues. The V gene lost 6 bases and the J gene lost 5 bases, with 17 bases spanning the gap. The CDR3 nucleotides read TGTGCCAGCAGCCATACTAGCAGCCCCCACAATGAGCAGTTCTTC. This translates into CASSHTSSPHNEQFF.

In its sample, this clonotype was seen a few times. V gene TRBV20-1 combines with J gene TRBJ1-1; D is ambiguous. Germline V gene data show CDR1 as DFQATT and CDR2 as SNEGSKA (reference sequence). The CDR3 loop spans 13 amino acids. Trimming took 3 bases from V and 8 from J, leaving 16 bases between them. The CDR3 DNA sequence: TGCAGTGCTAGGAAGACAAATTCGTACGAAGCTTTCTTT. Translation gives CSARKTNSYEAFF.

This clonotype was seen many times. V usage is TRBV30 and J usage is TRBJ1-1; no firm D call. This CDR3 is built from 11 residues. Germline V gene data show CDR1 as GTSNPN and CDR2 as SVGIG (reference sequence). CDR3: CARSVNTEAFF. The CDR3, as DNA: TGTGCGAGGTCAGTGAACACTGAAGCTTTCTTT.

V is TRBV3-1 and J is TRBJ1-4; D remains ambiguous. The ends were cut back, 3 bases at V and 4 bases at J, with 12 bases in the middle. The CDR3 is 15 amino acids. Germline V lookup: CDR1 LGHDT, CDR2 YNNKEL (reference sequence). The CDR3 is CASSHLTSLNEKLFF. CDR3 DNA sequence: TGTGCCAGCAGCCACCTGACAAGTCTTAATGAAAAACTGTTTTTT.

This clonotype has at least ten counts. V gene TRBV7-2 combines with J gene TRBJ1-2, with 7 bases fitting TRBD1. J lost 0 bases, V lost 1 base, and 2 bases had no gene match. The germline V gene encodes CDR1 SGHTA and CDR2 FQGNSA. The CDR3 totals 15 residues. In DNA, the CDR3 is TGTGCCAGCAGCTTAGGCCAGGGGGCTAACTATGGCTACACCTTC. Its translation: CASSLGQGANYGYTF.

The J gene is TRBJ2-1, the V gene TRBV20-1; D gene uncertain. There are 12 residues in the CDR3. V was cut by 5 bases and J by 8 bases, with 13 bases left in between. Germline V gene sequence: CDR1 DFQATT, CDR2 SNEGSKA (reference sequence). The chain's CDR3 is CSARLDKHEQFF. The CDR3 nucleotides are TGCAGTGCTCGTCTTGACAAGCATGAGCAGTTCTTC.